This entry is about one T cell receptor beta chain. Its target is unknown. This entry comes from a study of cytomegalovirus exposure and HLA in healthy donors. This CDR3 spans 16 amino acids. The V and J ends lost 0 bases and 0 bases respectively, with 8 bases between them. Germline V gives CDR1 MNHEY, CDR2 SVGAGI. Researchers ran the PCR with 60 Vbeta and 13 Jbeta primers. Clones were sequenced by immunoSEQ multiplex PCR, and TCRdb holds only the in-frame ones, with some missing. The table lists about 180,000 clones, more than 60% of them singletons. General study findings and limits: In a later analysis, TCR beta V- and J-gene trimming showed a link to a missense DCLRE1C variant. Analysis performed later found around 15,000 TCR beta sequences associated with HLA alleles at 0.05 false discovery rate.

Unrecorded immune exposures were likely, despite nominal health at sampling. The sequence was obtained from a man between 18 and 35 years old in good health and CMV-seronegative. Sequencing used PBMCs. V is TRBV6-5 and J is TRBJ1-4; D not resolved. Written as DNA, the CDR3 is TGTGCCAGCAGTTACTCGGAGGAAGCAACTAATGAAAAACTGTTTTTT. This gives the protein CASSYSEEATNEKLFF.